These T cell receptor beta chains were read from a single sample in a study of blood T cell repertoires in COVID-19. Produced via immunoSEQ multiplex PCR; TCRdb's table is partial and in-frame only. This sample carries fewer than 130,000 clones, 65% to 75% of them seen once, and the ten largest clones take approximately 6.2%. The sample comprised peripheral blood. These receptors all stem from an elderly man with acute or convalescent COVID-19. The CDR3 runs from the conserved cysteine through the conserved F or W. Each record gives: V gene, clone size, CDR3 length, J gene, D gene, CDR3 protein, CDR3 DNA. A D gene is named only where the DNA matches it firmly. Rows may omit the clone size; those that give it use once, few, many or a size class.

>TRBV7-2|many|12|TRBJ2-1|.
CASSLSWSGQFF
TGTGCCAGCAGCCTCTCGTGGAGCGGTCAGTTCTTC
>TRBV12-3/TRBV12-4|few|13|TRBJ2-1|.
CASSLGGDNEQFF
TGTGCCAGCAGTTTAGGGGGGGACAATGAGCAGTTCTTC
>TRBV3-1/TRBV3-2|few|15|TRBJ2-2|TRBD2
CASSQTRGVGGELFF
TGTGCCAGCAGCCAAACGCGGGGGGTTGGCGGGGAGCTGTTTTTT
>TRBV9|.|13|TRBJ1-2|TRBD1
CASSRDSNYGYTF
TGTGCCAGCAGCAGGGACAGCAACTATGGCTACACCTTC
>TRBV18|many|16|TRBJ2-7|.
CASSPPSAGLSHEQYF
TGTGCCAGCTCACCACCTTCGGCGGGACTTAGCCACGAGCAGTACTTC
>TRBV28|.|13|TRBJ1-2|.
CASSFGQNYGYTF
TGTGCCAGCAGTTTTGGGCAGAACTATGGCTACACCTTC
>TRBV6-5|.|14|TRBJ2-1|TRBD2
CASRGLAPYNEQFF
TGTGCCAGCCGCGGACTAGCTCCGTACAATGAGCAGTTCTTC
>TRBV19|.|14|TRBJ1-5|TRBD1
CASSTTGGNQPQHF
TGTGCCAGTAGTACGACAGGGGGGAATCAGCCCCAGCATTTT
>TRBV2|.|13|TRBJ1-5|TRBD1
CASTRDRDQPQHF
TGTGCCAGCACTAGGGACAGGGATCAGCCCCAGCATTTT
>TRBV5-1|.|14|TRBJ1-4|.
CASSLDRLGEKLFF
TGCGCCAGCAGCTTGGACAGGTTGGGTGAAAAACTGTTTTTT
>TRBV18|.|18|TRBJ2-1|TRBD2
CASSPPRYRLAGKNEQFF
TGTGCCAGCTCACCACCGAGGTATCGACTAGCGGGAAAAAATGAGCAGTTCTTC
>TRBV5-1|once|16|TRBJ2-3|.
CASSFISRSSTDTQYF
TGCGCCAGCAGCTTTATTAGCCGTTCAAGCACAGATACGCAGTATTTT
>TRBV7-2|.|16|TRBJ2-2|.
CASSPHGLARTGELFF
TGTGCCAGCAGCCCCCACGGCCTAGCTAGGACCGGGGAGCTGTTTTTT
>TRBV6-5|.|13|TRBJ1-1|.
CASSYSRDTEAFF
TGTGCCAGCAGTTACTCGAGGGACACTGAAGCTTTCTTT
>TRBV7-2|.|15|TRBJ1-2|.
CASSLAGGGGYGYTF
TGTGCCAGCAGCTTAGCGGGGGGAGGGGGCTATGGCTACACCTTC
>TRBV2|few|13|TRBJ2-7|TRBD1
CASSAIDRGEQYF
TGTGCCAGCAGTGCTATTGACAGGGGCGAGCAGTACTTC
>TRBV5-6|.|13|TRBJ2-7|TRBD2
CASSWGLVYEQYF
TGTGCCAGCAGCTGGGGACTAGTCTACGAGCAGTACTTC
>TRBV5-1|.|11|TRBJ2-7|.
CASSFLYEQYF
TGCGCCAGCAGCTTCCTATACGAGCAGTACTTC
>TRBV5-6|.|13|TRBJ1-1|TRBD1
CASSFGQGIEAFF
TGTGCCAGCAGCTTCGGACAGGGGATTGAAGCTTTCTTT
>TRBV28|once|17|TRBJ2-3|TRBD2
CASVSLRGRGSTDTQYF
TGTGCCAGCGTTTCGCTACGCGGGAGGGGGAGCACAGATACGCAGTATTTT
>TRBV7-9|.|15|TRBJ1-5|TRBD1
CASSSDRVLGQPQHF
TGTGCCAGCAGCTCGGACAGGGTGTTAGGTCAGCCCCAGCATTTT
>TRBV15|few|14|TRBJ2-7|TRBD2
CATSRSGSSYEQYF
TGTGCCACCAGCAGAAGCGGGAGCTCCTACGAGCAGTACTTC
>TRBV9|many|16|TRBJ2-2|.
CASSVGLLHRTGELFF
TGTGCCAGCAGCGTAGGATTACTACACCGCACCGGGGAGCTGTTTTTT
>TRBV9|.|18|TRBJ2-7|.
CASSVGQGVEGSHHEQYF
TGTGCCAGCAGCGTAGGGCAGGGCGTAGAAGGAAGCCACCACGAGCAGTACTTC
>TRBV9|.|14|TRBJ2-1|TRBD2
CASSPTSGYNEQFF
TGTGCCAGCAGCCCGACTAGCGGGTACAATGAGCAGTTCTTC
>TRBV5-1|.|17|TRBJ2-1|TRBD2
CASSLVFGLADYNEQFF
TGCGCCAGCAGCTTGGTTTTCGGACTAGCGGATTACAATGAGCAGTTCTTC
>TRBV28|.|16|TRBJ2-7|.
CASRPRVDARVYEQYF
TGTGCCAGCAGGCCGAGGGTGGACGCAAGGGTCTACGAGCAGTACTTC